What follows describes a single T cell receptor (beta chain). This sample is part of a study of blood T cell repertoires in COVID-19. In the study overall: Samples of COVID-19 (acute and convalescent) were obtained from the United States, Italy and Spain.

V dropped 0 bases and J dropped 0 bases, with 11 bases sitting between them. This CDR3 has 16 residues. Germline loops: CDR1 LNHDA, CDR2 SQIVND (reference sequence). Profiling relied on immunoSEQ multiplex PCR, and the TCRdb table lists in-frame clones only, not all of them. The repertoire consists of under 250,000 clones, with approximately 91% occurring once and the leading ten covering about 18%. The chain uses TRBV19 and TRBJ1-1, with a tentative D call TRBD1 (5 bases). Material for sequencing was peripheral blood. The clonotype comes from a man aged 50 or older with COVID-19, enrolled during active disease. The CDR3 protein is CASSIDRQQLNTEAFF. The CDR3, as DNA: TGTGCCAGTAGTATAGATCGACAGCAACTGAACACTGAAGCTTTCTTT.